This T cell receptor (beta chain) was retrieved from a study of T cell repertoires in cytomegalovirus infection. As for the study in general: As its CMV epitopes, the study selected recently identified HLA-C-restricted and well-studied HLA-B-restricted targets. Findings and caveats of the study: Frequencies of public TCR beta families were cumulated, and this identified carriers of CMV plus the relevant HLA. The response measured ex vivo was dominated by TCR beta clonotypes (HLA-C-restricted and CMV-specific).

Trimming stripped 0 bases from V and 4 bases from J, with 10 bases between. The CDR3 sequence is 15 residues long. Each CDR3 protein gets one entry after TCRdb re-called the reads with MiXCR. The sample consists of 50,000 or so distinct CDR3 sequences, approximately 20% of them appearing once. Worth noting for this clonotype: What it binds is unknown.

The sequence derives from a human donor in good health (CMV status not recorded). Some clones in this sample may be carry-over from other donors' samples. Sequenced here: CD8+ T cells from cultured PBMCs, sampled from culture after CMV antigen stimulation. The chain carries TRBV12-3 or TRBV12-4 and TRBJ1-5; a possible D gene is TRBD1 (5 bases). The CDR3 reads CASSLARGSNQPQHF. In DNA form, the CDR3 reads TGTGCCAGCAGTTTAGCGAGGGGTAGTAATCAGCCCCAGCATTTT.